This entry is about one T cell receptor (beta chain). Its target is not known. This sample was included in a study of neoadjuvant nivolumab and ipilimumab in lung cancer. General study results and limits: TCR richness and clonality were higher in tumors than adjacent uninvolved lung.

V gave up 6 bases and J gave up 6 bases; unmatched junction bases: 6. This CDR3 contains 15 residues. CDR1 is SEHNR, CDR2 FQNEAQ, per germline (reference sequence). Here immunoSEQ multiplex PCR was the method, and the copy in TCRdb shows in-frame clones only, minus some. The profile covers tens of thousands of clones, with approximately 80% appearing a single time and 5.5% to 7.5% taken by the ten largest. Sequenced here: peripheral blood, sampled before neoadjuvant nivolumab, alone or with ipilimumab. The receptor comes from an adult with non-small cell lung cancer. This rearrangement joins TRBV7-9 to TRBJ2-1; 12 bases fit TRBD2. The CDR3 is CASSFLAGGPNEQFF. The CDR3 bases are TGTGCCAGCAGTTTTCTAGCGGGGGGGCCCAATGAGCAGTTCTTC.